This TCR beta chain was captured in a study of T cells in Graves' hyperthyroidism and ophthalmopathy. Study results and caveats: Classification by a 13 V-J model distinguished ophthalmopathy from stable hyperthyroidism.

TCR beta CDR3 regions were amplified from RNA transcripts. An initial round of RT-PCR targeting the TCR CDR3 relied on the HTBI primer set. TCRdb itself ran the multiplex PCR reads through MiXCR, one entry per CDR3 protein. Of approximately 300,000 distinct CDR3 sequences listed, over 15% were seen once; the top ten hold approximately 57%. At least ten counts were recorded for this clonotype. What it recognizes is unknown. The material sequenced was blood. The clonotype originates from a woman between 55 and 75 years old with Graves' ophthalmopathy.

This CDR3 is CSARVRAGDQETQYF. For the CDR3, the DNA is TGCAGTGCTAGAGTGCGGGCCGGTGACCAAGAGACCCAGTACTTC. The rearrangement links TRBV20-1 to TRBJ2-5; TRBD2 is a possible D gene (5 bases). CDR1 and CDR2 (germline): DFQATT, SNEGSKA (reference sequence). CDR3 length: 15 residues. Between the trimmed V and J ends, which lost 1 base and 0 bases, there was a span of 12 bases.